These 29 T cell receptor beta chains were sequenced from one sample in a study of technical replicates of blood from a handful of donors. Measured with immunoSEQ multiplex PCR; TCRdb has only the in-frame clones, and not every one. The sample shows 80,000 or so clones, 94% of them seen only once. The material sequenced was T cells isolated from PBMCs. These receptors came from a human donor in good health.

Turning to this clone: Other DNA sequences from this sample encode an identical CDR3 as well. This chain connects TRBV19 to TRBJ2-7; tentative D call: TRBD1 (5 bases). Germline lookup yields CDR1 LNHDA and CDR2 SQIVND (reference sequence). With 5 bases removed from V and 2 bases from J, the gap between germline ends came to 10 bases. The CDR3 has 13 amino acids. DNA of the CDR3: TGTGCCAGTAGTGCAGGACAAACCTACGAGCAGTACTTC. Translation gives CASSAGQTYEQYF. The entire variable domain, with the rest obtained from reference TRBV19 and TRBJ2-7, is as follows: DGGITQSPKYLFRKEGQNVTLSCEQNLNHDAMYWYRQDPGQGLRLIYYSQIVNDFQKGDIAEGYSVSREKKESFPLTVTSAQKNPTAFYLCASSAGQTYEQYFGPGTRLTVT.

J is TRBJ1-1 and V is TRBV28; maybe TRBD1 (6 bases). The germline V gene has CDR1 MDHEN and CDR2 SYDVKM. The CDR3 loop spans 16 amino acids. Trimming cost V 3 bases and J 0 bases, with 14 bases left between them. The CDR3 spells CASSLRGITLNTEAFF. The DNA of the CDR3 is TGTGCCAGCAGTTTGAGGGGGATTACCTTGAACACTGAAGCTTTCTTT.

This CDR3 is CASSAQGLSNEKLFF. In nucleotides, the CDR3 is TGTGCCAGCAGTGCCCAGGGTTTGTCTAATGAAAAACTGTTTTTT. The chain links TRBV6-4 to TRBJ1-4; TRBD1 might be the D (5 bases). This CDR3 is 15 amino acids long. The V end lost 4 bases, the J end lost 3 bases, and 12 bases lay between the germline ends. Germline values: CDR1 MRHNA, CDR2 SNTAGT.

This clone was seen a single time. The V call is TRBV4-1, the J call TRBJ1-2, with TRBD1 matching over 8 bases. This CDR3 region has 15 residues. With 4 bases clipped from V and 4 bases from J, the junction kept 8 bases outside the gene matches. Germline CDR1 and CDR2: MGHRA and YSYEKL. In nucleotides, the CDR3 is TGCGCCAGCAGCCCAGGACAGGGCGAAACCTATGGCTACACCTTC. Encoded protein: CASSPGQGETYGYTF.

This chain's CDR3 is CASSLGLAGGGSYEQYF. CDR3 in DNA: TGTGCCAGCAGCTTGGGACTAGCGGGAGGGGGTTCCTACGAGCAGTACTTC. The V gene is TRBV11-2, the J gene TRBJ2-7; 16 bases are a match to TRBD2. The CDR3 has 17 residues. Trimming at V came to 3 bases and at J to 1 base, leaving 3 bases not matched to a gene. Per germline, CDR1 SGHAT and CDR2 FQNNGV.

The chain combines TRBV19 with TRBJ2-1, with 7 bases that match TRBD2. The V gene's germline CDR1 is LNHDA and CDR2 SQIVND (reference sequence). CDR3 length: 16 residues. Trimming cost V 4 bases and J 0 bases; bases outside gene matches: 6. CDR3 nucleotides: TGTGCCAGTAGTACTAGCGGAGCGAGCTCCTACAATGAGCAGTTCTTC. As protein: CASSTSGASSYNEQFF.

The gene calls are TRBV13 and TRBJ2-7; perhaps TRBD2 as D (5 bases). Trimming left V 3 bases short and J 7 bases short, with 16 bases between. The CDR3 is 14 amino acids. Looked up from germline, CDR1 is PRHDT and CDR2 is FYEKMQ (reference sequence). The CDR3 sequence is CASSFGRSGGEQYF. For the CDR3, the DNA is TGTGCCAGCAGCTTTGGTCGCTCAGGAGGTGAGCAGTACTTC.

The chain carries TRBV11-3 and TRBJ2-1; TRBD1 is a possible D gene (5 bases). The V gene lost 2 bases and the J gene lost 2 bases, with 10 bases spanning the gap. Germline CDR1 and CDR2: SGHNT and YENEEA. The CDR3 is 15 amino acids. CDR3 bases: TGTGCCAGCAGCTTACAGATGACAGCCTACAATGAGCAGTTCTTC. This encodes CASSLQMTAYNEQFF.

The gene calls are TRBV2 and TRBJ1-5; 9 bases map to TRBD1. After removal of 6 bases from V and 6 bases from J, the junction contained 6 bases not matched to a gene. The CDR3 extends over 14 amino acids. Germline V gene data show CDR1 as SNHLY and CDR2 as FYNNEI. The CDR3: CASRQTGGVQPQHF. The CDR3 DNA follows: TGTGCCAGCAGGCAAACAGGGGGCGTTCAGCCCCAGCATTTT. The whole variable domain, filled in from reference TRBV2 and TRBJ1-5, reads EPEVTQTPSHQVTQMGQEVILRCVPISNHLYFYWYRQILGQKVEFLVSFYNNEISEKSEIFDDQFSVERPDGSNFTLKIRSTKLEDSAMYFCASRQTGGVQPQHFGDGTRLSIL.

The rearrangement uses TRBV30 and TRBJ2-7, with 7 bases that match TRBD1. Per the germline V gene, CDR1 is GTSNPN and CDR2 is SVGIG (reference sequence). The CDR3 has 14 residues. V lost 1 base and J lost 4; bases outside the gene matches: 7. CDR3: CAWSAHRGRYEQYF. The CDR3 DNA reads as TGTGCCTGGAGTGCCCACAGGGGAAGGTACGAGCAGTACTTC.

V usage is TRBV30 and J usage is TRBJ2-7, with D uncertain. V was cut by 3 bases and J by 0 bases, with 6 bases left in between. Germline V gene sequence: CDR1 GTSNPN, CDR2 SVGIG (reference sequence). The CDR3 runs to 12 residues. As DNA, the CDR3 is TGTGCCTGGAGCTCTACCTCCTACGAGCAGTACTTC. Its translation is CAWSSTSYEQYF.

This rearrangement joins TRBV10-1 to TRBJ2-5; 7 nucleotides align to TRBD1. The CDR3 spans 16 residues. Germline values: CDR1 WNHNN, CDR2 SYGVQD (reference sequence). V gave up 6 bases and J gave up 1 base; unmatched junction bases: 11. The DNA of the CDR3 is TGCGCCAGCAGCCCAACAGGGGTGTCGATCCAAGAGACCCAGTACTTC. This translates into CASSPTGVSIQETQYF.

The chain carries TRBV19 and TRBJ2-1, with TRBD1 matching 9 bases. Germline CDR1 reads LNHDA; CDR2 reads SQIVND (reference sequence). The junction had 7 bases not matched to a gene; V was cut back by 8 bases and J by 5 bases. This CDR3 has 14 residues. The CDR3 coding sequence is TGTGCCAGTGGGCCGGGACAGGGAAACAATGAGCAGTTCTTC. Translated: CASGPGQGNNEQFF.

This sequence joins TRBV7-8 and TRBJ2-3, with TRBD1 as a possible D gene (6 bases). The germline CDR1 and CDR2 sequences are SGHVS and FQNEAQ. CDR3 length: 15 residues. V gave up 5 bases and J gave up 4 bases, with 16 bases separating them. In DNA, the CDR3 is TGTGCCAGCAGCCTAAATACCGAGGGGGCAGATACGCAGTATTTT. Its translation is CASSLNTEGADTQYF. Combining the CDR3 with reference TRBV7-8 and TRBJ2-3 gives the whole variable domain GAGVSQSPRYKVAKRGQDVALRCDPISGHVSLFWYQQALGQGPEFLTYFQNEAQLDKSGLPSDRFFAERPEGSVSTLKIQRTQQEDSAVYLCASSLNTEGADTQYFGPGTRLTVL.

This chain joins TRBV7-8 and TRBJ1-1; D is perhaps TRBD1 (5 bases). The CDR3 is 15 amino acids. Trimming took off 1 base at V and 0 bases at J, with 9 bases between the two ends. From germline, CDR1 is SGHVS and CDR2 FQNEAQ. This CDR3 is CASSLVGTLNTEAFF. The CDR3 nucleotides read TGTGCCAGCAGCTTAGTAGGGACTCTGAACACTGAAGCTTTCTTT.

The rearrangement uses TRBV30 and TRBJ1-5; no firm D call. CDR1 and CDR2 from the germline V gene are GTSNPN and SVGIG (reference sequence). The V end lost 1 base, the J end lost 0 bases, and 4 bases lay between the germline ends. The CDR3 covers 13 residues. The CDR3 spells CAWSDTSNQPQHF. CDR3 nucleotide sequence: TGTGCCTGGAGTGACACTAGCAATCAGCCCCAGCATTTT.

The chain joins TRBV6-5 to TRBJ1-4, with TRBD1 matching over 7 bases. CDR3 length: 15 residues. Germline V lookup: CDR1 MNHEY, CDR2 SVGAGI. J was trimmed by 5 bases and V by 10 bases; bases with no gene match: 13. The CDR3 coding sequence is TGTGCCACAAGACCGGGGACAGCCTCCAATGAAAAACTGTTTTTT. The encoded protein is CATRPGTASNEKLFF.

CDR3 in DNA: TGTGCCTGGAGCGGGACAGGTAGAGACATTCAGTACTTC. It yields the protein CAWSGTGRDIQYF. V and J are TRBV30 and TRBJ2-4; 8 bases map to TRBD1. CDR3 length: 13 residues. The V gene's germline CDR1 is GTSNPN and CDR2 SVGIG (reference sequence). J lost 8 bases, V lost 3 bases, and 6 bases had no gene match.

CDR3 residues: CASPEFGANVLTF. CDR3 coding DNA: TGTGCCAGCCCGGAGTTTGGGGCCAACGTCCTGACTTTC. This chain links TRBV21-1 with TRBJ2-6; TRBD2 is taken as the D call from the table, unchecked against the DNA. TRBV21-1 is flagged as a pseudogene. CDR3 size: 13 residues.

The V gene is TRBV27, the J gene TRBJ2-7, with 7 bases identical to TRBD1. Trimming at V came to 6 bases and at J to 4 bases, leaving 0 bases not matched to a gene. The CDR3 has 11 amino acids. CDR1 and CDR2 (germline): MNHEY, SMNVEV (reference sequence). The CDR3 DNA reads TGTGCCAGCAGGACAGGGTACGAGCAGTACTTC. Translating it yields CASRTGYEQYF.

The chain couples TRBV4-3 to TRBJ2-1; 11 nucleotides agree with TRBD2. Germline CDR1 reads LGHNA; CDR2 reads YSLEER. V trimming: 1 base; J trimming: 5 bases; junction bases outside the gene matches: 4. This CDR3 region has 16 residues. The CDR3 sequence: CASSQAAGLADNEQFF. In nucleotides, the CDR3 is TGCGCCAGCAGCCAAGCCGCGGGACTAGCGGACAATGAGCAGTTCTTC.

V usage is TRBV13 and J usage is TRBJ2-1; a weak D match, TRBD1 (5 bases). Germline values: CDR1 PRHDT, CDR2 FYEKMQ (reference sequence). V was cut by 7 bases and J by 5 bases, with 18 bases left in between. The length of the CDR3 is 15 residues. The CDR3 DNA is TGTGCCAGCACCATTATAGGCAGGGTAGACAATGAGCAGTTCTTC. Translated, it gives CASTIIGRVDNEQFF.

The chain combines TRBV6-4 with TRBJ2-3; tentative D call: TRBD2 (5 bases). Per germline, CDR1 MRHNA and CDR2 SNTAGT. V lost 2 bases, J lost 0 bases, and 15 bases lay in between. This CDR3 is built from 17 residues. In DNA, the CDR3 is TGTGCCAGCAGTGACACCGCGGGCTCTTCTAGCACAGATACGCAGTATTTT. Protein: CASSDTAGSSSTDTQYF.

This clone was counted only a few times. The chain recombines TRBV19 with TRBJ1-1; TRBD1 aligns across 7 bases. CDR3 length equals 15 residues. The V and J ends lost 1 base and 0 bases, in that order; junction bases with no gene match: 2. Germline CDR1 and CDR2: LNHDA and SQIVND (reference sequence). CDR3 loop: CASSIAGGMNTEAFF. In DNA form, the CDR3 reads TGTGCCAGTAGTATAGCAGGGGGAATGAACACTGAAGCTTTCTTT.

The CDR3 reads CASTYEGEWYGYTF. The CDR3 nucleotides are TGTGCCAGTACCTACGAGGGGGAATGGTATGGCTACACCTTC. V usage is TRBV19 and J usage is TRBJ1-2, with TRBD1 as a possible D gene (6 bases). V dropped 7 bases and J dropped 5 bases, with 17 bases sitting between them. The CDR3 runs 14 residues. CDR1 is LNHDA, CDR2 SQIVND, per germline (reference sequence).

The genes are TRBV5-4 and TRBJ2-3, with 8 positions matching TRBD2. With 7 bases clipped from V and 4 bases from J, the junction kept 8 bases outside the gene matches. Germline V CDR1 and CDR2: SGHNT, YYREEE (reference sequence). CDR3 length equals 14 residues. The CDR3 spells CASRKRETADTQYF. The CDR3 coding sequence is TGTGCCAGCCGAAAGCGGGAGACTGCAGATACGCAGTATTTT.

The chain is built from TRBV14 and TRBJ2-6, with 8 bases lining up with TRBD1. V gave up 3 bases and J gave up 0 bases; unmatched junction bases: 7. The CDR3 is 18 residues long. Germline V gives CDR1 SGHDN, CDR2 FVKESK. The CDR3 DNA is TGTGCCAGCAGCCAGCTCTGGACAGGGTCCTCTGGGGCCAACGTCCTGACTTTC. Protein product: CASSQLWTGSSGANVLTF.

As DNA, the CDR3 is TGTGCCAGCAGCGCTGATGGGACAGGCGGTCACTTAGTGGAGGGCTACACCTTC. Protein product: CASSADGTGGHLVEGYTF. The rearrangement uses TRBV9 and TRBJ1-2; 8 bases map to TRBD1. The germline V gene has CDR1 SGDLS and CDR2 YYNGEE. The CDR3 has 18 amino acids. V shed 3 bases and J 8 bases; nucleotides not matched to a gene: 21. The whole variable domain, filled in from reference TRBV9 and TRBJ1-2, reads DSGVTQTPKHLITATGQRVTLRCSPRSGDLSVYWYQQSLDQGLQFLIQYYNGEERAKGNILERFSAQQFPDLHSELNLSSLELGDSALYFCASSADGTGGHLVEGYTFGSGTRLTVV.

The chain uses TRBV6-5 and TRBJ1-2, with 8 bases matching TRBD1. The CDR3 runs 12 residues. The ends lost 9 bases at V and 3 bases at J; junction bases unmatched: 3. CDR1 is MNHEY and CDR2 is SVGAGI in the germline V gene. Here the CDR3 reads CASKDRDYGYTF. CDR3 in DNA: TGTGCCAGTAAGGACAGGGACTATGGCTACACCTTC.